A selection of T cell receptor beta chains follows, all from one sample in a study of human T cells and chemical hapten exposure. TCRdb independently ran MiXCR on the RACE reads; one entry per CDR3 protein. This sample carries some 91,000 distinct CDR3 sequences, roughly 12% of them seen once, and the ten largest clones take approximately 2%. The sample here was whole blood, taken in connection with sensitization to the hapten diphenylcyclopropenone (DPC). The receptors stem from a woman aged 40 to 49 with alopecia areata. Some clones in this sample may be carry-over from other donors' samples. CDR3s include the opening cysteine and the closing phenylalanine or tryptophan. A D gene is named only where the DNA matches it firmly. Clone size appears in some rows only: once, few, many, or a class for an expanded clone.

V gene	J gene	clone size	D gene	CDR3 DNA	CDR3 protein
TRBV12-3/TRBV12-4	TRBJ1-2	-	-	TGTGCCAGCAGGGACACAGGAGCGTATGGCTACACCTTC	CASRDTGAYGYTF
TRBV3-1	TRBJ2-3	-	TRBD2	TGTGCCAGCAGCCAGAGTACTAGCGGGACCTACTCTAGCACAGATACGCAGTATTTT	CASSQSTSGTYSSTDTQYF
TRBV2	TRBJ1-1	few	TRBD1	TGTGCCAGCAGCGCCCGCAAGACAGGGCTGAACACTGAAGCTTTCTTT	CASSARKTGLNTEAFF
TRBV7-9	TRBJ2-7	-	-	TGTGCCAGCAGCTTAAGGTACCACGAGCAGTACTTC	CASSLRYHEQYF
TRBV4-3	TRBJ2-1	many	-	TGCGCCAGCAGCCAATTAATAGCGACTGAGCAGTTCTTC	CASSQLIATEQFF
TRBV29-1	TRBJ2-7	many	-	TGCAGCGTTGACAGGGGGGGATACGAGCAGTACTTC	CSVDRGGYEQYF
TRBV9	TRBJ2-7	few	-	TGTGCCAGCAGCGTAGGTGGAGCGGGCGTTAACTACGAGCAGTACTTC	CASSVGGAGVNYEQYF
TRBV5-1	TRBJ2-3	-	TRBD2	TGCGCCAGCAGCTTGGTCTGGGTAGCGGGGGTGTCAGATACGCAGTATTTT	CASSLVWVAGVSDTQYF
TRBV7-9	TRBJ2-1	-	TRBD2	TGTGCCAGCAGCACGCTAGCGGGACTCACCTATAATGAGCAGTTCTTC	CASSTLAGLTYNEQFF
TRBV6-5	TRBJ1-2	-	TRBD1	TGTGCCAGCAGTTACGCCGGGACAGGAGGATATGGCTACACCTTC	CASSYAGTGGYGYTF
TRBV20-1	TRBJ2-1	few	TRBD2	TGCAGATGCGGGAGGGTTAACAATGAGCAGTTCTTC	CRCGRVNNEQFF
TRBV9	TRBJ1-6	-	-	TGTGCCAGCAGCGTAGGGGATGGTAATTCACCCCTCCACTTT	CASSVGDGNSPLHF
TRBV19	TRBJ1-4	few	-	TGTGCCAGTAGTGGTCAGGGGTTTTTTAATGAAAAACTGTTTTTT	CASSGQGFFNEKLFF
TRBV28	TRBJ1-2	few	-	TGTGCCAGCACTGACTCGATCTATGGCTACACCTTC	CASTDSIYGYTF
TRBV29-1	TRBJ2-1	-	-	TGCAGCGTTGAAGATCCCCGTCACAATGAGCAGTTCTTC	CSVEDPRHNEQFF
TRBV7-7	TRBJ2-7	-	-	TGTGCTAGCAGCTTAAGTGGGCGAGGGACAGAGCAGTACTTC	CASSLSGRGTEQYF
TRBV28	TRBJ2-7	-	TRBD1	TGTGCCAGCAGTACAAACAGGGGTCTGAGGGAGCAGTACTTC	CASSTNRGLREQYF
TRBV27	TRBJ2-5	-	-	TGTGCCAGCAGTTTATCGGGACGACCCCAAGAGATCCAGTACTTC	CASSLSGRPQEIQYF
TRBV28	TRBJ2-5	-	TRBD1	TGTGCCAGCACCCCGGACAGGGGGACCCAGTACTTC	CASTPDRGTQYF
TRBV6-2/TRBV6-3	TRBJ1-5	-	-	TGTGCCAGCAGTTACTCACCCAGGGGAGGAAGCAATCAGCCCCAGCATTTT	CASSYSPRGGSNQPQHF
TRBV29-1	TRBJ2-5	many	-	TGCAGCGTTAGCCCGAACCAAGAGACCCAGTACTTC	CSVSPNQETQYF
TRBV6-2/TRBV6-3	TRBJ1-1	few	-	TGTGCCAGCAGGCCGGGACGAATGAACACTGAAGCTTTCTTT	CASRPGRMNTEAFF
TRBV9	TRBJ2-7	few	-	TGTGCCAGCAGCGTAAGATGGGCTGGGGGCGAGCAGTACTTC	CASSVRWAGGEQYF
TRBV5-1	TRBJ2-3	once	-	TGCGCCAGCAGCTTTCGGTGGGACGGCACAGATACGCAGTATTTT	CASSFRWDGTDTQYF
TRBV30	TRBJ1-1	-	-	TGTGCCTGGACCCTTTCGGGCACTGAAGCTTTCTTT	CAWTLSGTEAFF
TRBV5-4	TRBJ2-7	-	-	TGTGCCAGCAACCGCGGGGGCGCGGGCTACGAGCAGTACTTC	CASNRGGAGYEQYF
TRBV18	TRBJ2-3	-	TRBD2	TGTGCCAGCTCACCAATCGGCGGGAGGGGAGCAGATACGCAGTATTTT	CASSPIGGRGADTQYF
TRBV20-1	TRBJ2-3	many	-	TGCAGTGCCCCCCCACGGGGTACAGATACGCAGTATTTT	CSAPPRGTDTQYF
TRBV20-1	TRBJ1-1	-	-	TGCAGTGCTAGAGATCCAGGACAGCTAGCCGAAGCTTTCTTT	CSARDPGQLAEAFF
TRBV29-1	TRBJ2-7	few	TRBD2	TGCAGCGCCGTAGGACTAGCGGGAACCTACGAGCAGTACTTC	CSAVGLAGTYEQYF
TRBV27	TRBJ1-1	-	TRBD1	TGTGCCAGCAGTACCGCGACAGGGGGTACTGAAGCTTTCTTT	CASSTATGGTEAFF
TRBV12-3/TRBV12-4	TRBJ2-1	-	-	TGTGCCAGCAGTTTAAACAGGGAGGGTTTGGGCAATGAGCAGTTCTTC	CASSLNREGLGNEQFF
TRBV29-1	TRBJ2-5	-	-	TGCAGCGTTCAAATGGGGTTTCAAGAGACCCAGTACTTC	CSVQMGFQETQYF
TRBV6-2/TRBV6-3	TRBJ2-1	-	TRBD2	TGTGCCAGCAGGCTAGCGGACCGCTCCTACAATGAGCAGTTCTTC	CASRLADRSYNEQFF
TRBV6-5	TRBJ2-3	-	TRBD1	TGTGCCAGCAGTTCGGCAGGGGGCAGGGCAGATACGCAGTATTTT	CASSSAGGRADTQYF
TRBV11-3	TRBJ2-1	-	TRBD2	TGTGCCAGCAGCTTGACTAGCGGGATCTACAATGAGCAGTTCTTC	CASSLTSGIYNEQFF
TRBV28	TRBJ1-6	few	-	TGTGCCAGCAGTTTGGCGGGGGGCGCGAGAAATTCACCCCTCCACTTT	CASSLAGGARNSPLHF
TRBV7-2	TRBJ2-4	-	TRBD1	TGTGCCAGCAGCTACACCGGGACAGGAGGAAGGTGGGACAAAAACATTCAGTACTTC	CASSYTGTGGRWDKNIQYF
TRBV7-3	TRBJ2-7	few	TRBD2	TGTGCCAGCAGCCCCGACGGGACTAGCGGGAATAGGTACTTC	CASSPDGTSGNRYF
TRBV7-9	TRBJ2-1	-	-	TGTGCCAGCAGCCCACTTACATTTCCGGGCTCCAATGAGCAGTTCTTC	CASSPLTFPGSNEQFF
TRBV11-2	TRBJ2-7	few	-	TGTGCCAGCAGCCCAGGGGACAACTACGAGCAGTACTTC	CASSPGDNYEQYF